These 20 T cell receptor beta chains came from one sample sequenced in a study of identical twins. Each CDR3 protein gets one entry after TCRdb re-called the 5' RACE reads with MiXCR. Of hundreds of thousands of distinct CDR3 sequences detected, less than 10% appear once; the ten largest clones hold more than 0.75%. In addition, the sample was reused for a study of yellow fever vaccine responses in identical twins.

Sample: PBMCs. All receptors come from a young woman in good health.

The J gene is TRBJ2-1, the V gene TRBV20-1; a weak D match, TRBD1 (6 bases). Germline loops: CDR1 DFQATT, CDR2 SNEGSKA (reference sequence). The length of the CDR3 is 17 residues. The V and J ends lost 0 bases and 6 bases respectively, with 21 bases between them. CDR3 sequence reads: CSARDMGALVTPNEQFF. CDR3 DNA sequence: TGCAGTGCTAGAGATATGGGGGCCCTTGTGACCCCCAATGAGCAGTTCTTC.

The genes are TRBV27 and TRBJ2-1; tentative D call: TRBD2 (6 bases). CDR1 is MNHEY, CDR2 SMNVEV, per germline (reference sequence). Trimming cost V 3 bases and J 2 bases, with 11 bases left between them. CDR3 length: 15 amino acids. In nucleotides, the CDR3 is TGTGCCAGCAGTTTTGGGCTAGCGACCTACAATGAGCAGTTCTTC. It specifies CASSFGLATYNEQFF.

This clonotype was seen repeatedly, ten times or more. The J gene is TRBJ1-2, the V gene TRBV7-9, with D unresolved. The germline V gene has CDR1 SEHNR and CDR2 FQNEAQ (reference sequence). CDR3 length equals 13 residues. With 1 base removed from V and 5 bases from J, the gap between germline ends came to 8 bases. The CDR3 here is CASSLGSGYGYTF. DNA of the CDR3: TGTGCCAGCAGCTTAGGCTCGGGGTATGGCTACACCTTC.

This clonotype was seen a few times. This chain links TRBV21-1 with TRBJ2-7; TRBD2 reflects the table's D call only, with no check against the DNA. TRBV21-1 constitutes a pseudogene. This CDR3 has 17 amino acids. CDR3 in amino acids: CASSKWRTAKTAYEQYF. CDR3 sequence (DNA): TGTGCCAGCAGCAAATGGAGGACCGCCAAGACGGCCTACGAGCAGTACTTC.

In this sample, this clonotype turned up many times. The chain employs TRBV2 and TRBJ2-1; 9 bases are shared with TRBD1. Trimming took 6 bases from V and 0 from J; bases not matched to a gene: 6. The CDR3 spans 16 residues. The germline V gene has CDR1 SNHLY and CDR2 FYNNEI. The CDR3 here is CASRYRGLSSYNEQFF. The CDR3 region has the DNA TGTGCCAGCAGGTACAGGGGGCTTAGCTCCTACAATGAGCAGTTCTTC.

This clonotype was seen many times. This chain links TRBV28 with TRBJ2-3; TRBD2 matches at 13 bases. J gave up 5 bases and V 6 bases, and 8 bases lay outside the gene matches. The CDR3 covers 16 residues. The V gene's germline CDR1 is MDHEN and CDR2 SYDVKM. The DNA of the CDR3 is TGTGCCAGCAGGCTACTAGCGGGGGGGCCTGGAGATACGCAGTATTTT. This codes for CASRLLAGGPGDTQYF.

The table lists this clonotype with a few counts. This chain uses TRBV9 with TRBJ2-1, with D possibly being TRBD2 (6 bases). The length of the CDR3 is 16 residues. V gave up 0 bases and J gave up 0 bases, with 10 bases separating them. Looked up from germline, CDR1 is SGDLS and CDR2 is YYNGEE. CDR3 sequence reads: CASSVGGVSSYNEQFF. The DNA for the CDR3 is TGTGCCAGCAGCGTAGGCGGGGTTTCCTCCTACAATGAGCAGTTCTTC.

The chain recombines TRBV6-2 or TRBV6-3 with TRBJ2-3; the D gene is possibly TRBD2 (6 bases). The CDR3 consists of 15 residues. Germline V lookup: CDR1 MNHEY, CDR2 SVGEGT. V shed 4 bases and J shed 6 bases, with 17 bases lying between them. The CDR3 protein is CASSSAGSTFDTQYF. The CDR3 bases are TGTGCCAGCAGTTCTGCGGGATCCACGTTCGATACGCAGTATTTT.

This clonotype was picked up many times. This chain links TRBV5-1 with TRBJ2-2, with D hard to call. The CDR3 has 17 amino acids. V was cut by 0 bases and J by 3 bases, with 15 bases left in between. Germline V gene data show CDR1 as SGHRS and CDR2 as YFSETQ. The CDR3 DNA reads TGCGCCAGCAGCTTGGGGCCCCCTGACAAGTACACCGGGGAGCTGTTTTTT. Protein sequence: CASSLGPPDKYTGELFF.

This clonotype was picked up a small number of times. V is TRBV6-1 and J is TRBJ2-7; D may be TRBD1 (6 bases). The CDR3 consists of 15 residues. From germline, CDR1 is MNHNS and CDR2 SASEGT. Trimming removed 2 bases from V and 0 bases from J, with 11 bases in between. The CDR3 sequence: CASSEFQGSSYEQYF. The CDR3 DNA is TGTGCCAGCAGTGAATTCCAGGGGAGCTCCTACGAGCAGTACTTC.

This sequence joins TRBV12-3 or TRBV12-4 and TRBJ1-1; D is possibly TRBD1 (5 bases). V lost 7 bases and J lost 7, with 16 bases in between. The CDR3 loop spans 13 amino acids. CDR3 residues: CASTLTRGSEAFF. The CDR3 DNA follows: TGTGCCAGCACCCTGACCCGGGGGAGTGAAGCTTTCTTT.

The CDR3 spells CASSEQPFVRNTGELFF. CDR3 nucleotide sequence: TGTGCCAGCAGTGAGCAGCCTTTCGTGAGAAACACCGGGGAGCTGTTTTTT. The chain employs TRBV6-4 and TRBJ2-2; D is undetermined. Germline CDR1 and CDR2: MRHNA and SNTAGT. V lost 3 bases, J lost 2 bases, and 16 bases lay in between. CDR3 length equals 17 residues.

The gene calls are TRBV20-1 and TRBJ2-3; TRBD2 is a possible D gene (6 bases). Germline CDR1 reads DFQATT; CDR2 reads SNEGSKA (reference sequence). This CDR3 spans 14 amino acids. The V and J ends lost 6 bases and 3 bases respectively, with 16 bases between them. The DNA of the CDR3 is TGCAGTGCGGAGTTGAGGGAGGTGACAGATACGCAGTATTTT. This sequence encodes CSAELREVTDTQYF.

This clonotype was observed a few times. The genes are TRBV5-1 and TRBJ2-1, with 10 positions matching TRBD2. CDR1 is SGHRS, CDR2 YFSETQ, per germline. This CDR3 is built from 15 residues. Unmatched junction bases numbered 5, after V lost 0 bases and J lost 8 bases. CDR3 nucleotides: TGCGCCAGCAGCTTGGAAACTAGCGGGGTGTATGAGCAGTTCTTC. As protein: CASSLETSGVYEQFF. Combining the CDR3 with reference TRBV5-1 and TRBJ2-1 gives the whole variable domain KAGVTQTPRYLIKTRGQQVTLSCSPISGHRSVSWYQQTPGQGLQFLFEYFSETQRNKGNFPGRFSGRQFSNSRSEMNVSTLELGDSALYLCASSLETSGVYEQFFGPGTRLTVL.

This clonotype was detected a few times. The rearrangement links TRBV5-6 to TRBJ2-1, with 9 bases fitting TRBD2. This CDR3 is 13 amino acids long. CDR1 SGHDT and CDR2 YYEEEE come from the germline V gene. Trimming removed 6 bases from V and 7 bases from J; junction bases left unmatched: 5. CDR3 sequence reads: CASTRGGANEQFF. As DNA, the CDR3 is TGTGCCAGCACGCGCGGGGGGGCGAATGAGCAGTTCTTC.

The rearrangement joins TRBV10-3 to TRBJ2-2; 9 nucleotides align to TRBD1. The CDR3 length is 15 residues. Germline assignment: CDR1 ENHRY and CDR2 SYGVKD. The V segment lost 7 bases and the J segment 4 bases; nucleotides outside the gene matches: 7. The CDR3 spells CAITDTQGATGELFF. As DNA, the CDR3 is TGTGCCATCACAGACACACAGGGGGCCACCGGGGAGCTGTTTTTT.

The table lists this clonotype with a few counts. The chain joins TRBV29-1 to TRBJ2-3; D is unclear. Germline V CDR1 and CDR2: SQVTM, ANQGSEA. The V end lost 2 bases, the J end lost 1 base, and 7 bases lay between the germline ends. The CDR3 spans 13 residues. CDR3 sequence: CSVELHGTDTQYF. In DNA form, the CDR3 reads TGCAGCGTTGAACTACACGGCACAGATACGCAGTATTTT.

The V and J genes are TRBV7-3 and TRBJ2-7; tentatively, D is TRBD1 or TRBD2 (6 bases each). The ends were cut back, 2 bases at V and 5 bases at J, with 22 bases in the middle. Germline CDR1 is SGHTA and CDR2 is FQGTGA. The CDR3 has 17 amino acids. This CDR3 reads CASSLSLLTGRNDEQYF. Written as DNA, the CDR3 is TGTGCCAGCAGCTTATCCCTCCTTACAGGGAGGAACGACGAGCAGTACTTC.

This clonotype has a handful of counts. The chain joins TRBV5-1 to TRBJ2-7, with 7 bases aligning to TRBD1. Germline-derived CDR1 and CDR2 are SGHRS and YFSETQ. Trimming at V came to 3 bases and at J to 6 bases, leaving 9 bases not matched to a gene. The length of the CDR3 is 14 residues. CDR3 DNA sequence: TGCGCCAGCAGCTCTGTTACAGGGGTAAGCGAGCAGTACTTC. Its translation is CASSSVTGVSEQYF.

This clonotype was counted a few times. CDR3 nucleotides: TGTGCCAGCAGCTACGGGGGGCTATACGAGCAGTACTTC. It codes for CASSYGGLYEQYF. The rearrangement links TRBV6-2 or TRBV6-3 to TRBJ2-7; D is perhaps TRBD2 (7 bases). The V and J ends lost 6 bases and 4 bases respectively, with 13 bases between them. The CDR3 covers 13 residues. The germline CDR1 and CDR2 sequences are MNHEY and SVGEGT.